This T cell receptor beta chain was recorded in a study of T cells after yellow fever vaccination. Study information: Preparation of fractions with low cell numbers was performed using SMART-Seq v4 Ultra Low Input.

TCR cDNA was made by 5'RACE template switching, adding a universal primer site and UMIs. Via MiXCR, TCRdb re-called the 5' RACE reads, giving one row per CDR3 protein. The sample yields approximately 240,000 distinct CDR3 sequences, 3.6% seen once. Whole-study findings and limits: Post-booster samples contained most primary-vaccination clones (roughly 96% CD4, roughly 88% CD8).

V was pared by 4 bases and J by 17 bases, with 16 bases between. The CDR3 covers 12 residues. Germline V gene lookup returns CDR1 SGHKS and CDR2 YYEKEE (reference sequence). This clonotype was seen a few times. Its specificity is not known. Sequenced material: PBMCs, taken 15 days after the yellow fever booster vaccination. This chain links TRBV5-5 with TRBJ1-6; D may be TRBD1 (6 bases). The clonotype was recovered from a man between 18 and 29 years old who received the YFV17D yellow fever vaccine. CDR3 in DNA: TGTGCCAGCAGCGCGGACAGTCTCGGGATCCACTTT. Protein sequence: CASSADSLGIHF. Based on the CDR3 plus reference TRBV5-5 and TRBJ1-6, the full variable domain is DAGVTQSPTHLIKTRGQQVTLRCSPISGHKSVSWYQQVLGQGPQFIFQYYEKEERGRGNFPDRFSARQFPNYSSELNVNALLLGDSALYLCASSADSLGIHFGNGTRLTVT.